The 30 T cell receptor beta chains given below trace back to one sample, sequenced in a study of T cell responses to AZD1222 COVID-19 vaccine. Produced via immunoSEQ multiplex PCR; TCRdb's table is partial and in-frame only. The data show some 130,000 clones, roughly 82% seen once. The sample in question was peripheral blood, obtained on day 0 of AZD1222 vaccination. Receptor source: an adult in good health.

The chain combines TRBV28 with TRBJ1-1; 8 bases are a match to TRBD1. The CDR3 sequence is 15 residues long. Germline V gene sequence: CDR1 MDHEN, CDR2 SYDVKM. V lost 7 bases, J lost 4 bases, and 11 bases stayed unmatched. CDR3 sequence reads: CASTQGAIFRTEAFF. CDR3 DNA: TGTGCCAGCACCCAGGGGGCTATTTTCCGCACTGAAGCTTTCTTT.

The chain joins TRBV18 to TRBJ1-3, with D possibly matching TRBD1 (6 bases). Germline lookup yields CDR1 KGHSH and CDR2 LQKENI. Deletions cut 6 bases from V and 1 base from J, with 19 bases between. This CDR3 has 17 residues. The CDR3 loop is CASSEQGSSLSGNTIYF. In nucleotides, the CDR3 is TGTGCCAGCTCTGAACAGGGTTCTTCTTTGTCTGGAAACACCATATATTTT. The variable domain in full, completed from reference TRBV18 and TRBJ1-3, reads NAGVMQNPRHLVRRRGQEARLRCSPMKGHSHVYWYRQLPEEGLKFMVYLQKENIIDESGMPKERFSAEFPKEGPSILRIQQVVRGDSAAYFCASSEQGSSLSGNTIYFGEGSWLTVV.

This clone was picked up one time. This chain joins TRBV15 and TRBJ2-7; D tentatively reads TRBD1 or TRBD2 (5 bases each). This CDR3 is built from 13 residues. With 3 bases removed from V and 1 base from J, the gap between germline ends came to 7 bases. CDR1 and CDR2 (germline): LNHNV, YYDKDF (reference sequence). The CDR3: CATSRGESYEQYF. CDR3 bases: TGTGCCACCAGCAGGGGGGAGTCCTACGAGCAGTACTTC.

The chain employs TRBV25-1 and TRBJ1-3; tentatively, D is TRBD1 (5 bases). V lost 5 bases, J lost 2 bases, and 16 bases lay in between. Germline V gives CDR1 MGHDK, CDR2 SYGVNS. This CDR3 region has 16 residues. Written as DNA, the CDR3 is TGTGCCAGCAGTTATGGGGGTAAACTAGCTGGAAACACCATATATTTT. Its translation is CASSYGGKLAGNTIYF.

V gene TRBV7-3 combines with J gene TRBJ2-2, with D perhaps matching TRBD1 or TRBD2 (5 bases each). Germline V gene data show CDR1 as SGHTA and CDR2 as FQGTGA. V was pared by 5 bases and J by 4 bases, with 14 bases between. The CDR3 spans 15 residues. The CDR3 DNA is TGTGCCAGCAGCCCCGTGGTGAGGGGCACCGGGGAGCTGTTTTTT. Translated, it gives CASSPVVRGTGELFF.

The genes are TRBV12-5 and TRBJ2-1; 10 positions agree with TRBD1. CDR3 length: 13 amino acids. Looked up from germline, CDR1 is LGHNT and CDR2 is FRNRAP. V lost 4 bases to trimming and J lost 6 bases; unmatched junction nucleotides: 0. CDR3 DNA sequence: TGTGCTAGTGGTTGGACAGGGGGCAATGAGCAGTTCTTC. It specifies CASGWTGGNEQFF.

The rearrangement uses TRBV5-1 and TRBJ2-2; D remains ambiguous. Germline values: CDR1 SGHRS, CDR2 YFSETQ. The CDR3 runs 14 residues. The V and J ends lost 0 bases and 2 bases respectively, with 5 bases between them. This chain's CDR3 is CASSLGHNTGELFF. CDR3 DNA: TGCGCCAGCAGCTTGGGACATAACACCGGGGAGCTGTTTTTT.

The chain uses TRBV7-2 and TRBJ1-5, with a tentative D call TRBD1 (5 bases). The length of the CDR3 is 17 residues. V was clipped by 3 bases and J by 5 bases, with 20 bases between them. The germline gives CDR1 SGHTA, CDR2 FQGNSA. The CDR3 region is CASSFRPYEGGDQPQHF. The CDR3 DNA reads TGTGCCAGCAGCTTCCGCCCTTATGAGGGAGGGGATCAGCCCCAGCATTTT.

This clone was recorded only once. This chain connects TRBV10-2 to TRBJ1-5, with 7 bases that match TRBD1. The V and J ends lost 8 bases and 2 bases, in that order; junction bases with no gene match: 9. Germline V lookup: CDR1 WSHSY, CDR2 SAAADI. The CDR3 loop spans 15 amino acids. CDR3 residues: CASAGGTGGNQPQHF. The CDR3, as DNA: TGCGCCAGCGCGGGGGGCACAGGGGGCAATCAGCCCCAGCATTTT.

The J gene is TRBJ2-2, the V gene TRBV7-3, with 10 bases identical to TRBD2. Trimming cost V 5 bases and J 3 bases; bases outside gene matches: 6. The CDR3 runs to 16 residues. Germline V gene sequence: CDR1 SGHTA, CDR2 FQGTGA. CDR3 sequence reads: CASSENGLADTGELFF. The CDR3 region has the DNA TGTGCCAGCAGCGAAAATGGACTAGCGGACACCGGGGAGCTGTTTTTT.

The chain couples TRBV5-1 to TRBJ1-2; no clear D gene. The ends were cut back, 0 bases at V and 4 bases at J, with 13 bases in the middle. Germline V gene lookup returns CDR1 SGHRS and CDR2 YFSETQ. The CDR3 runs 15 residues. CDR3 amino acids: CASSLAGQGTYGYTF. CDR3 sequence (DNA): TGCGCCAGCAGCTTGGCCGGGCAAGGCACCTATGGCTACACCTTC. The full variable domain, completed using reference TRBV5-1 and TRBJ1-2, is KAGVTQTPRYLIKTRGQQVTLSCSPISGHRSVSWYQQTPGQGLQFLFEYFSETQRNKGNFPGRFSGRQFSNSRSEMNVSTLELGDSALYLCASSLAGQGTYGYTFGSGTRLTVV.

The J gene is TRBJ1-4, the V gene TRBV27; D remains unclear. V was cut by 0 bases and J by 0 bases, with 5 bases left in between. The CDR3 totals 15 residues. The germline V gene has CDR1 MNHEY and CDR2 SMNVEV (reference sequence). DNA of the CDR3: TGTGCCAGCAGTTTATCTTTTTCAACTAATGAAAAACTGTTTTTT. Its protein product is CASSLSFSTNEKLFF.

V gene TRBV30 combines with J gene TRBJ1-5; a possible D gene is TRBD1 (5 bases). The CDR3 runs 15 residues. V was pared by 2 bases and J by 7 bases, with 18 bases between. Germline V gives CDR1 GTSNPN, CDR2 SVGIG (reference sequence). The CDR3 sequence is CAWSPAGIVRQPQHF. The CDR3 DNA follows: TGTGCCTGGAGTCCCGCAGGGATAGTGAGACAGCCCCAGCATTTT.

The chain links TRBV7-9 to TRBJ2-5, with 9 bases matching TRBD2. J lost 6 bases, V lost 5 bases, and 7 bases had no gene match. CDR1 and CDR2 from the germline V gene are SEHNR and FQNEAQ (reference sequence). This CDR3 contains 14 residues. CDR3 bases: TGTGCCAGCAGCCGCGGGGGGGGCGCGAAGACCCAGTACTTC. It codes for CASSRGGGAKTQYF.

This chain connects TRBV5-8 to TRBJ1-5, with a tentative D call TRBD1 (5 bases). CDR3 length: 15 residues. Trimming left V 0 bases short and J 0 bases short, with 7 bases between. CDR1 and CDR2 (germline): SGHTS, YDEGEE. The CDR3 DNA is TGTGCCAGCAGCTTGGAACAGGATAGCAATCAGCCCCAGCATTTT. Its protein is CASSLEQDSNQPQHF.

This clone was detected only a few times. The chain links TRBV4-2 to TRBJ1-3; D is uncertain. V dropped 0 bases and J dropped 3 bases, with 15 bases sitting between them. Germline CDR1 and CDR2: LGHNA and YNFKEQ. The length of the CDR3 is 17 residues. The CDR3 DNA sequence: TGTGCCAGCAGCCAAGATCATTCGGGGTTAGTTGGAAACACCATATATTTT. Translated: CASSQDHSGLVGNTIYF.

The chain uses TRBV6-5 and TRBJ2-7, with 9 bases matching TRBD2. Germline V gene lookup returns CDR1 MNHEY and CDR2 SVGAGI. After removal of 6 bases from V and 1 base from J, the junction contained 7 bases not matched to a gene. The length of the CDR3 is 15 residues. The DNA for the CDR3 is TGTGCCAGCAGCGCGGGGGGGGCTCAATCCTACGAGCAGTACTTC. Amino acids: CASSAGGAQSYEQYF.

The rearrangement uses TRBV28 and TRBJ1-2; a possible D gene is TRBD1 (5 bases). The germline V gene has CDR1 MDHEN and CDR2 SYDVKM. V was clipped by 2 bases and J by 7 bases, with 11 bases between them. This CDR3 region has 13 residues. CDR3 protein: CASSLGGVGGYTF. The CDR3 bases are TGTGCCAGCAGTTTAGGAGGGGTGGGTGGCTACACCTTC.

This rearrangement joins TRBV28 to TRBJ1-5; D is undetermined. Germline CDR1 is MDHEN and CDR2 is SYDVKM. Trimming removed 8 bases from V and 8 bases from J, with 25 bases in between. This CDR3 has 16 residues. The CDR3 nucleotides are TGTGCCAGCTATGGCGGGTTTCGGACCCGAAGGGAGCCCCAGCATTTT. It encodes CASYGGFRTRREPQHF.

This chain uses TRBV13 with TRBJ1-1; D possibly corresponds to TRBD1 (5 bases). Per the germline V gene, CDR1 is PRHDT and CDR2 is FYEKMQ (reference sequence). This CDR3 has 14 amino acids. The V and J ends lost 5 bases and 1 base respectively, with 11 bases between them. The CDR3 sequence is CASSRRGGNTEAFF. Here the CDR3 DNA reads TGTGCCAGCAGCCGCCGGGGGGGGAACACTGAAGCTTTCTTT. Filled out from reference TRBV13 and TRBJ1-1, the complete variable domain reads AAGVIQSPRHLIKEKRETATLKCYPIPRHDTVYWYQQGPGQDPQFLISFYEKMQSDKGSIPDRFSAQQFSDYHSELNMSSLELGDSALYFCASSRRGGNTEAFFGQGTRLTVV.

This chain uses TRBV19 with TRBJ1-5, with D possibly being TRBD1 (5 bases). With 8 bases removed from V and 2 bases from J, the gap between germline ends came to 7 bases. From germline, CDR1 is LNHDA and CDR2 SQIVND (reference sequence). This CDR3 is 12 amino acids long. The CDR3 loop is CASGHRNQPQHF. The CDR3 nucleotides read TGTGCCAGTGGACACCGCAATCAGCCCCAGCATTTT.

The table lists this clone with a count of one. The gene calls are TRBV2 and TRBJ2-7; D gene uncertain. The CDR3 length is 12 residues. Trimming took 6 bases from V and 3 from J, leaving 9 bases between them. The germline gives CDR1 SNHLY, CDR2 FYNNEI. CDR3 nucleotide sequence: TGTGCCAGCAGAGGCAGTTACTACGAGCAGTACTTC. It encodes CASRGSYYEQYF. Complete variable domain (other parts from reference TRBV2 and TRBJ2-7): EPEVTQTPSHQVTQMGQEVILRCVPISNHLYFYWYRQILGQKVEFLVSFYNNEISEKSEIFDDQFSVERPDGSNFTLKIRSTKLEDSAMYFCASRGSYYEQYFGPGTRLTVT.

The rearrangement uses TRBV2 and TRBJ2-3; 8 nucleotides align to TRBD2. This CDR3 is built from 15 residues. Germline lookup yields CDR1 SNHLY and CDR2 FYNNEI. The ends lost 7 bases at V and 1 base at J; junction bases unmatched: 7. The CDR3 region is CASTVAGTRTDTQYF. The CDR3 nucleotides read TGTGCCAGCACCGTAGCGGGGACTCGCACAGATACGCAGTATTTT.

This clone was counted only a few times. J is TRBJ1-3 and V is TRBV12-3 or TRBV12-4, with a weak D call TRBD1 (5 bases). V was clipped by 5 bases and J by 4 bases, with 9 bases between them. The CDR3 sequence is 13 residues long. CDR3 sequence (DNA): TGTGCCAGCAGTCCGGGGACGGGAAACACCATATATTTT. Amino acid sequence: CASSPGTGNTIYF.

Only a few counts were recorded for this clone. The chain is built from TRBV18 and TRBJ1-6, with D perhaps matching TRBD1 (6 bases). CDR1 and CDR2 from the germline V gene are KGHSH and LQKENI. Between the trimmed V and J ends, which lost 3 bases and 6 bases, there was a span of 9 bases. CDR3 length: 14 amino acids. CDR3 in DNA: TGTGCCAGCTCACCCGACAGGATTAATTCACCCCTCCACTTT. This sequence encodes CASSPDRINSPLHF.

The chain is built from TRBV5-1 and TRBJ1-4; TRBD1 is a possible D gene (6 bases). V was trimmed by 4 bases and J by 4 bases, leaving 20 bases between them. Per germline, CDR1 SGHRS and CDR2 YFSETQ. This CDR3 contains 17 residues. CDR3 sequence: CASSNRGGGPGNEKLFF. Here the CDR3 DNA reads TGCGCCAGCAGCAACCGGGGAGGGGGTCCGGGTAATGAAAAACTGTTTTTT.

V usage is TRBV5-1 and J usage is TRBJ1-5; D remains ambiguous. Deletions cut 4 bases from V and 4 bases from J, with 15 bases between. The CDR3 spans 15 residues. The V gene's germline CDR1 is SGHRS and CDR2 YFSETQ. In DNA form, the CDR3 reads TGCGCCAGCAGCCCCAGCCCAGCCGCGAATCAGCCCCAGCATTTT. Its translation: CASSPSPAANQPQHF.

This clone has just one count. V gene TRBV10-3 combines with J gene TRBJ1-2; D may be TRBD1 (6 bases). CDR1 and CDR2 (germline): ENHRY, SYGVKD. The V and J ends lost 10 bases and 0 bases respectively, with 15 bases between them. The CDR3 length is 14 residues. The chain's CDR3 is CATNREPPNYGYTF. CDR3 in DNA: TGTGCCACTAACAGGGAACCTCCTAACTATGGCTACACCTTC.

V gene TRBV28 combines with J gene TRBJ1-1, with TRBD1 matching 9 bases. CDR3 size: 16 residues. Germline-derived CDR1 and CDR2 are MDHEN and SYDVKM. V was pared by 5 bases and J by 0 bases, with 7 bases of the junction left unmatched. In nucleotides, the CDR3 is TGTGCCAGCAGTCCAGACAGGGGGTTAATGAACACTGAAGCTTTCTTT. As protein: CASSPDRGLMNTEAFF.

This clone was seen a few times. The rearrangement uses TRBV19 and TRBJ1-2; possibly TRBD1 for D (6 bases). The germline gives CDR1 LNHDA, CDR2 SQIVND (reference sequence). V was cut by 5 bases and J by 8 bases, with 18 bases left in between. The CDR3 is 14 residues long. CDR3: CASSFPDRDTGYTF. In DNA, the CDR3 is TGTGCCAGTAGTTTCCCCGACCGGGACACAGGCTACACCTTC.